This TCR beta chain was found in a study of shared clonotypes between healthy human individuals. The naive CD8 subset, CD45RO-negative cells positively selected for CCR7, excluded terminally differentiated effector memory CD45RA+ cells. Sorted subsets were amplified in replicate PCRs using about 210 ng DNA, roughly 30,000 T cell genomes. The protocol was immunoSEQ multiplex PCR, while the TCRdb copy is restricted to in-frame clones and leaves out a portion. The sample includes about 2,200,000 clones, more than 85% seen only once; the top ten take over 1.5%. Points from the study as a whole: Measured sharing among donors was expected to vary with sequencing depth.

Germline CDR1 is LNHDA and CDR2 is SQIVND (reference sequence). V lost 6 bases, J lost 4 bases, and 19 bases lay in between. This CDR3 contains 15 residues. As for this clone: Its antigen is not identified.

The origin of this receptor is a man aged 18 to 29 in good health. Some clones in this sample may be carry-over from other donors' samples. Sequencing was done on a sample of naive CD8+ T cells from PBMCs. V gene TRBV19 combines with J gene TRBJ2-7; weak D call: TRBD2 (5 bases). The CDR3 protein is CASSNTPAGVYEQYF. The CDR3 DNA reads TGTGCCAGTAGCAACACTCCAGCCGGGGTATACGAGCAGTACTTC.